This T cell receptor beta chain is drawn from a study of blood T cell repertoires in COVID-19 (dated by TCRdb to between 2020 and 2021). Study-wide context: Samples from collaborators originated in the United States, Italy and Spain and spanned both the acute and convalescent phases of COVID-19. The prospective study material was composed of cDNA or gDNA derived from T cells, B-cell-depleted T cells, or PBMCs. Where available, HLA class I and class II types were obtained from metadata supplied by the sample provider rather than from assay-based typing. The samples were drawn from two sources: the first 160 participants of the ongoing ImmuneRACE study, and 1,254 subjects contributed by 6 global collaborators. Deeply sampled blood TCRbeta repertoires from subjects exposed to, actively infected with, or recovered from COVID-19 were included in the dataset. Sample metadata almost always included a de-identified subject ID, COVID-19 status, age in years and sex. The repertoires were made available in a free public database intended to serve as a resource for research on the immune response to SARS-CoV-2. Beyond this particular receptor, the publication reports: Clinical and demographic metadata were provided uncurated, with the amount varying by source and participant.

Enrolling through a virtual design, the prospective study's participants ranged in age from roughly 18 to 95 years and lived across about two dozen United States geographic areas. In the prospective study, participants were assigned to cohorts based on the clinical history participants reported in a screening survey and a study questionnaire. Recovered participants in ImmuneRACE Cohort 3 were defined as having two consecutive negative NP/OP PCR tests, clearance from a healthcare professional, or resolution of symptoms. In the prospective study, whole blood, serum and a nasopharyngeal or oropharyngeal swab were collected from each participant by mobile phlebotomists. Over a roughly 2-month period, participants in the prospective study had the option of providing additional blood draws and questionnaires. Before DNA extraction, prospective study blood samples were shipped either frozen or at room temperature.

The immunoSEQ Assay, a bias-controlled multiplex PCR, was used to amplify TCRbeta CDR3 regions from genomic DNA. Concerning the study's data processing: The number of nucleated cells in each sample was estimated from the amplification of reference gene primers within the assay. Sequence reads were collapsed and filtered to measure the absolute abundance of every unique TCRbeta CDR3 rearrangement. For each sample, productive Simpson clonality was calculated by taking the square root of Simpson's diversity index across productive rearrangements. TCRdb's version of the immuneACCESS table is confined to in-frame rearrangements and falls short of the full clone set. An unresolved V gene accounts for under half of the shortfall where checked; the remainder is of unknown origin. Clone size and V and J calls were adopted from that table, with D and trimming inferred from the DNA. The sample includes 150,000 to 250,000 clones, with roughly 84% observed a single time. 6% to 8% of the sample is held by the ten biggest clonotypes.

As regards this clone: Its antigen is not yet known. No much larger clone exists at a distance of one base, and base qualities are not known.

The receptor's source is a middle-aged man who had recovered from COVID-19. The specimen sequenced was PBMCs or T cells enriched from blood (not recorded which).

The sequence in DNA is TGTGCCTGGAGCTTAGGGACACTAGAGACCCAGTACTTC. Translated, it gives CAWSLGTLETQYF. Recombination linked TRBV30 to TRBJ2-5, with a tentative D gene TRBD1 over 6 matching bases. V and J are truncated by 3 bases and 4 bases respectively, leaving an intervening sequence of 12 bases. The CDR3 goes from the cysteine to the phenylalanine over 13 residues. The entry retains the CDR3 DNA only, 39 bases that are in frame from base 1. From a lookup of the germline V gene (reference sequence), CDR1 and CDR2 are GTSNPN and SVGIG.